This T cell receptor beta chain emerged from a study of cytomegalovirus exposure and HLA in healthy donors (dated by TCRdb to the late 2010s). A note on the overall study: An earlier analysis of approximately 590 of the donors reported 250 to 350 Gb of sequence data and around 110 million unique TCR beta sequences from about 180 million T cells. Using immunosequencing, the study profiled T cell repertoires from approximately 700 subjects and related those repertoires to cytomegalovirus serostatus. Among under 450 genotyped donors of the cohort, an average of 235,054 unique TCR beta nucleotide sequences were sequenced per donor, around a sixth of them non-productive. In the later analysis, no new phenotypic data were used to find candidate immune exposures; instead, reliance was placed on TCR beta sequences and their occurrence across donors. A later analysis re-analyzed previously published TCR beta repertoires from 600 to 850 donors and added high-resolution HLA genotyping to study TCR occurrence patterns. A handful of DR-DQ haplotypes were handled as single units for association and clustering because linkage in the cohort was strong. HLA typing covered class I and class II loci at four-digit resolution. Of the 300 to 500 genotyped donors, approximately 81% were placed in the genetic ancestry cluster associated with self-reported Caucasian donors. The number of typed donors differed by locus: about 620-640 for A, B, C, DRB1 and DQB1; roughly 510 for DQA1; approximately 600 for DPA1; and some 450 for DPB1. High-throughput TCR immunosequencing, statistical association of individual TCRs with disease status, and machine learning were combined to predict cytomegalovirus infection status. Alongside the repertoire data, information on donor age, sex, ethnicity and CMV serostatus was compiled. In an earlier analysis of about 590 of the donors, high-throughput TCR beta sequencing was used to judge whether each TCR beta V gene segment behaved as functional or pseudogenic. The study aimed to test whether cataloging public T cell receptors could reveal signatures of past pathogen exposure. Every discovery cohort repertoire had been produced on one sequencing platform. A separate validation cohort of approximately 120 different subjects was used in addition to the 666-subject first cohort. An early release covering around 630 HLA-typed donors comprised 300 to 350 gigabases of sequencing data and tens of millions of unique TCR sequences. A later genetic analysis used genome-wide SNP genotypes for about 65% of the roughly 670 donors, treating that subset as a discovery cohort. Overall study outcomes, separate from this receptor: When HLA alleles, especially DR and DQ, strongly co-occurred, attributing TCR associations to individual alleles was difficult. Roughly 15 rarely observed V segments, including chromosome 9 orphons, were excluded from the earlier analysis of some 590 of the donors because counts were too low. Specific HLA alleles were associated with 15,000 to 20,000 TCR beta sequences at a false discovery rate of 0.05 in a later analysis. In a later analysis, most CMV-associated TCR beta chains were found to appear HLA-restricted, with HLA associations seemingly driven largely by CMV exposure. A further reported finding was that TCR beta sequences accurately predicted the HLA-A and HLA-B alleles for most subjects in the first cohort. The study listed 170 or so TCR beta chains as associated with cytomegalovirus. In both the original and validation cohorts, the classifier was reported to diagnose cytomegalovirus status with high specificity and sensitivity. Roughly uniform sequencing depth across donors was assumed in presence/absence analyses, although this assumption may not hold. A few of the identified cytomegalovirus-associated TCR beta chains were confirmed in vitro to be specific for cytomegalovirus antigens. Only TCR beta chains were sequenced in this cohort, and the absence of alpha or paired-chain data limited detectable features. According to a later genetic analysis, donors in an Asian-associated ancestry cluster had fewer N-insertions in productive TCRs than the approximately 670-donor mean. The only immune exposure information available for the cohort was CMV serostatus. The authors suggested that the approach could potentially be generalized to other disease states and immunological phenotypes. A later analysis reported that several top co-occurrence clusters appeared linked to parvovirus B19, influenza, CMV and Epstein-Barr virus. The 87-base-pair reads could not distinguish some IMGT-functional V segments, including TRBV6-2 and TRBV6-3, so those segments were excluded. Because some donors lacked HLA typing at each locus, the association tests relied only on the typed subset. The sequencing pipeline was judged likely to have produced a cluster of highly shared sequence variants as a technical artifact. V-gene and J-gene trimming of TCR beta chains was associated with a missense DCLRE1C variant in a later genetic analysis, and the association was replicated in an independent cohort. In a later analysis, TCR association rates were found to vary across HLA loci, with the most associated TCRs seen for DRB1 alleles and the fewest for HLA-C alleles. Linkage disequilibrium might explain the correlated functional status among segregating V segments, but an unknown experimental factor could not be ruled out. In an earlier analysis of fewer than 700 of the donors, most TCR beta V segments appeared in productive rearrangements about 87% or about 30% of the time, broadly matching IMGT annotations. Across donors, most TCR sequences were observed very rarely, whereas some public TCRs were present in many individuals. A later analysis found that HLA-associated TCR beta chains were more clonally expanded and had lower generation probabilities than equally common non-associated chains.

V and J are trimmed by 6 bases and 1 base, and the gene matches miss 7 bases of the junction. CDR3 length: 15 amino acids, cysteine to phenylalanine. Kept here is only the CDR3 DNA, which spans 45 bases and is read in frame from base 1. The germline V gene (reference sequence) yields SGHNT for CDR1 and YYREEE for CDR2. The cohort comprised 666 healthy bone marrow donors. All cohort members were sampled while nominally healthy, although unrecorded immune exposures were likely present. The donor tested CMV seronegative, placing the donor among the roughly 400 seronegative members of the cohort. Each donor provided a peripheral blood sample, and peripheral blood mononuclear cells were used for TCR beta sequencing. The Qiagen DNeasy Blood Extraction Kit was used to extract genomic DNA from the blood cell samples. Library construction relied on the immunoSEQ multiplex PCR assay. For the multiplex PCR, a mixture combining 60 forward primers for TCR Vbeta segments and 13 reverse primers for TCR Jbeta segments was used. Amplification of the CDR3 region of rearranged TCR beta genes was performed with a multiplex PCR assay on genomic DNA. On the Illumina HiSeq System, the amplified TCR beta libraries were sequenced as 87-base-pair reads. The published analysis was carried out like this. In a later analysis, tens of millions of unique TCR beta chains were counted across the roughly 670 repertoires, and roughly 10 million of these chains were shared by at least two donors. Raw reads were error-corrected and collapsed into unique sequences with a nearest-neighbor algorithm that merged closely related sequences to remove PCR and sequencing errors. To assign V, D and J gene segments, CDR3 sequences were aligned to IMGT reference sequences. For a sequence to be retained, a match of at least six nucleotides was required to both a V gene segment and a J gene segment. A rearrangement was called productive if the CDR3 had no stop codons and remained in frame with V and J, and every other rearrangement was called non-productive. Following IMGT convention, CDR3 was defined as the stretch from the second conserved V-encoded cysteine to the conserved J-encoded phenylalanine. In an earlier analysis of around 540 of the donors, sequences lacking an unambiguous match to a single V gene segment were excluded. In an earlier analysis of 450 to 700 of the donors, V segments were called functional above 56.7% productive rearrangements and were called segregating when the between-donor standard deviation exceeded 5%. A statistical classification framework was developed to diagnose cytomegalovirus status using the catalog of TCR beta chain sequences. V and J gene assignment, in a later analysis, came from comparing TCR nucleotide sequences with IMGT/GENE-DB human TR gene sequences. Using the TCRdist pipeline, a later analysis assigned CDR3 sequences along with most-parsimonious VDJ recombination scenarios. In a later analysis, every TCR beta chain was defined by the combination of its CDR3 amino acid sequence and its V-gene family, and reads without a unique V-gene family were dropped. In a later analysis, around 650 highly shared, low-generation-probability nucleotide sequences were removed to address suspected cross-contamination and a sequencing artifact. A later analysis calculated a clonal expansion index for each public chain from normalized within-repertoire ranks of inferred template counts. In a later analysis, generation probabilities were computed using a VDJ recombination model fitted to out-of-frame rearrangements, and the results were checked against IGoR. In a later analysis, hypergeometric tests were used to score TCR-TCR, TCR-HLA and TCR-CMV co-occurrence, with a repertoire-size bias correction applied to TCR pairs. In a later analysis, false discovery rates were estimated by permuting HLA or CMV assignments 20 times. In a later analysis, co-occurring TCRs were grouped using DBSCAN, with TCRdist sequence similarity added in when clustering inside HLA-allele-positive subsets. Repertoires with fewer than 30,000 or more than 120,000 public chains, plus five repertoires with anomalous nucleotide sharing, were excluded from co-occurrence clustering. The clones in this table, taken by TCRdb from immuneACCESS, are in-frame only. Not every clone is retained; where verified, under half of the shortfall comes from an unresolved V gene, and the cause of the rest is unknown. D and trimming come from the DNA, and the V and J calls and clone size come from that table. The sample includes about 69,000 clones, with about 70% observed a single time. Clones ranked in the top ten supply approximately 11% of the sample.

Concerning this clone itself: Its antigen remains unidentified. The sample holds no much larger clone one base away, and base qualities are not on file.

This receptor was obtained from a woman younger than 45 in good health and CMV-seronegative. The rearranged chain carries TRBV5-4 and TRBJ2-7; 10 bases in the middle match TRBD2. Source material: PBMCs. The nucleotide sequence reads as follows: TGTGCCAGCAAGGTGACTAGCGGGTCTTCCTACGAGCAGTACTTC. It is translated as CASKVTSGSSYEQYF.